The 24 T cell receptor beta chains below come from one sample, sequenced in a study of cytomegalovirus exposure and HLA in healthy donors. The study ran its PCR with 60 Vbeta and 13 Jbeta primers. Sequencing used immunoSEQ multiplex PCR; TCRdb keeps in-frame clones, though not all of them. The sample has around 150,000 clones; approximately 75% are singletons. Input material: PBMCs. These receptors all come from a man aged 30 to 45 in good health and CMV-seropositive.

V gene TRBV6-5 combines with J gene TRBJ2-5, with 7 positions matching TRBD1. Losses at the gene ends were 2 bases for V and 1 base for J; bases not matched to a gene: 7. The CDR3 is 16 residues long. The germline V gene has CDR1 MNHEY and CDR2 SVGAGI. The CDR3 coding sequence is TGTGCCAGCAGTTACGAGACCGGGACAGCCCAAGAGACCCAGTACTTC. Encoded protein: CASSYETGTAQETQYF.

The J gene is TRBJ1-4, the V gene TRBV27; D gene unclear. CDR3 length equals 12 residues. Germline V gene sequence: CDR1 MNHEY, CDR2 SMNVEV (reference sequence). V dropped 1 base and J dropped 6 bases, with 3 bases sitting between them. Written as DNA, the CDR3 is TGTGCCAGCAGTTTATTAGATGAAAAACTGTTTTTT. Protein product: CASSLLDEKLFF.

The rearrangement links TRBV28 to TRBJ1-6; TRBD1 matches at 8 bases. Germline CDR1 and CDR2: MDHEN and SYDVKM. CDR3 length: 15 residues. J lost 9 bases, V lost 2 bases, and 6 bases had no gene match. The DNA of the CDR3 is TGTGCCAGCAGTTTAGAAGGACAGGGATCTTCACCCCTCCACTTT. Protein sequence: CASSLEGQGSSPLHF.

The chain has TRBV5-1 and TRBJ2-5; 7 bases agree with TRBD1. The CDR3 extends over 13 amino acids. V was clipped by 4 bases and J by 3 bases; unmatched bases: 3. Germline CDR1 is SGHRS and CDR2 is YFSETQ. The DNA for the CDR3 is TGCGCCAGCAGCCCCGGGACAGAAGAGACCCAGTACTTC. This gives the protein CASSPGTEETQYF.

J is TRBJ2-7 and V is TRBV19; 10 nucleotides line up with TRBD1. V lost 5 bases, J lost 3 bases, and 1 base stayed unmatched. The CDR3 is 13 residues long. Germline V gene data show CDR1 as LNHDA and CDR2 as SQIVND (reference sequence). DNA of the CDR3: TGTGCCAGTAGTTGGACAGGGGGCTACGAGCAGTACTTC. Its protein product is CASSWTGGYEQYF. Full variable domain (missing parts from reference TRBV19 and TRBJ2-7): DGGITQSPKYLFRKEGQNVTLSCEQNLNHDAMYWYRQDPGQGLRLIYYSQIVNDFQKGDIAEGYSVSREKKESFPLTVTSAQKNPTAFYLCASSWTGGYEQYFGPGTRLTVT.

This sequence joins TRBV5-4 and TRBJ2-1; 7 nucleotides match TRBD2. CDR3 length equals 17 residues. The germline gives CDR1 SGHNT, CDR2 YYREEE (reference sequence). Germline trimming cut 4 bases from V and 2 bases from J; bases unmatched to any gene: 12. This chain's CDR3 is CASSQKEREGTYNEQFF. In DNA form, the CDR3 reads TGTGCCAGCAGCCAGAAGGAGAGGGAGGGGACCTACAATGAGCAGTTCTTC.

In its sample, this clone was seen once. The rearrangement joins TRBV30 to TRBJ2-2, with D hard to call. This CDR3 region has 12 residues. Trimming took off 4 bases at V and 1 base at J, with 4 bases between the two ends. Germline lookup yields CDR1 GTSNPN and CDR2 SVGIG (reference sequence). CDR3: CAWNMNTGELFF. The DNA of the CDR3 is TGTGCCTGGAACATGAACACCGGGGAGCTGTTTTTT. The full variable domain, in which reference TRBV30 and TRBJ2-2 provide the parts outside the CDR3, is SQTIHQWPATLVQPVGSPLSLECTVEGTSNPNLYWYRQAAGRGLQLLFYSVGIGQISSEVPQNLSASRPQDRQFILSSKKLLLSDSGFYLCAWNMNTGELFFGEGSRLTVL.

This clone appeared a few times. The chain has TRBV25-1 and TRBJ2-5, with D maybe TRBD2 (6 bases). Germline CDR1 and CDR2: MGHDK and SYGVNS. V gave up 8 bases and J gave up 7 bases, with 14 bases separating them. This CDR3 comprises 12 residues. CDR3 in DNA: TGTGCCAGCTGGGGGGACGCTGGGACCCAGTACTTC. Its translation: CASWGDAGTQYF.

J is TRBJ2-7 and V is TRBV9, with 7 bases fitting TRBD1. V was clipped by 0 bases and J by 3 bases; unmatched bases: 3. Germline CDR1 reads SGDLS; CDR2 reads YYNGEE. This CDR3 contains 14 residues. The CDR3 DNA follows: TGTGCCAGCAGCGTAGGGACAGGAAACTACGAGCAGTACTTC. It is translated as CASSVGTGNYEQYF.

The DNA of the CDR3 is TGTGCCAGCAGCTTAAGCATAGATAATTCACCCCTCCACTTT. Amino acid sequence: CASSLSIDNSPLHF. This rearrangement joins TRBV7-9 to TRBJ1-6; unclear D gene. The V gene lost 2 bases and the J gene lost 5 bases, with 7 bases spanning the gap. The V gene's germline CDR1 is SEHNR and CDR2 FQNEAQ (reference sequence). The CDR3 extends over 14 amino acids.

The gene calls are TRBV5-1 and TRBJ1-1, with D possibly being TRBD1 (6 bases). CDR3 length: 13 residues. V lost 6 bases and J lost 1, with 10 bases in between. The V gene's germline CDR1 is SGHRS and CDR2 YFSETQ. This chain's CDR3 is CASTMGQNTEAFF. The CDR3 bases are TGCGCCAGCACCATGGGACAGAACACTGAAGCTTTCTTT.

This chain joins TRBV28 and TRBJ2-1; D is possibly TRBD1 (6 bases). Trimming removed 6 bases from V and 3 bases from J, with 12 bases in between. The CDR3 runs to 14 residues. Germline CDR1 reads MDHEN; CDR2 reads SYDVKM. In DNA, the CDR3 is TGTGCCAGCAGAAAACAGGGAGTCTACAATGAGCAGTTCTTC. Protein sequence: CASRKQGVYNEQFF.

This chain links TRBV28 with TRBJ1-1; 7 nucleotides line up with TRBD1. The CDR3 is 16 residues long. Germline trimming cut 5 bases from V and 1 base from J; bases unmatched to any gene: 10. The germline gives CDR1 MDHEN, CDR2 SYDVKM. This chain's CDR3 is CASSHPMGTENTEAFF. CDR3 in DNA: TGTGCCAGCAGTCACCCTATGGGGACAGAGAACACTGAAGCTTTCTTT.

The genes are TRBV7-9 and TRBJ1-4, with 9 bases that match TRBD1. V was pared by 5 bases and J by 8 bases, with 3 bases of the junction left unmatched. Germline CDR1 is SEHNR and CDR2 is FQNEAQ (reference sequence). The CDR3 extends over 13 amino acids. CDR3 amino acids: CASSRGTGEKLFF. The DNA of the CDR3 is TGTGCCAGCAGCCGAGGGACAGGGGAAAAACTGTTTTTT. Using reference TRBV7-9 and TRBJ1-4 for the parts outside the CDR3, the full variable domain is DTGVSQNPRHKITKRGQNVTFRCDPISEHNRLYWYRQTLGQGPEFLTYFQNEAQLEKSRLLSDRFSAERPKGSFSTLEIQRTEQGDSAMYLCASSRGTGEKLFFGSGTQLSVL.

The chain carries TRBV5-5 and TRBJ1-1, with 7 bases that match TRBD1. Germline assignment: CDR1 SGHKS and CDR2 YYEKEE (reference sequence). V lost 5 bases and J lost 2; bases outside the gene matches: 6. The length of the CDR3 is 14 residues. The DNA for the CDR3 is TGTGCCAGCAGAATCGGACAGGCCAACACTGAAGCTTTCTTT. It encodes CASRIGQANTEAFF.

This clone was observed a handful of times. The V call is TRBV10-2, the J call TRBJ2-3; weak D call: TRBD1 (6 bases). The CDR3 is made up of 14 amino acids. Per the germline V gene, CDR1 is WSHSY and CDR2 is SAAADI. V was trimmed by 6 bases and J by 0 bases, leaving 10 bases between them. The CDR3 reads CASRTGQSTDTQYF. In nucleotides, the CDR3 is TGCGCCAGCAGAACCGGACAGAGCACAGATACGCAGTATTTT.

This chain joins TRBV25-1 and TRBJ2-7, with a weak D call TRBD1 (5 bases). V was clipped by 5 bases and J by 2 bases, with 10 bases between them. Germline values: CDR1 MGHDK, CDR2 SYGVNS. This CDR3 comprises 13 residues. DNA for the CDR3: TGTGCCAGCAGTCCGCAGGGCCCCTACGAGCAGTACTTC. Its translation is CASSPQGPYEQYF.

The rearrangement joins TRBV10-1 to TRBJ2-2; D might be TRBD2 (5 bases). The V end lost 10 bases, the J end lost 1 base, and 13 bases lay between the germline ends. The CDR3 runs 14 residues. Germline values: CDR1 WNHNN, CDR2 SYGVQD (reference sequence). The CDR3 sequence: CATNPGENTGELFF. The CDR3 DNA is TGCGCCACCAACCCCGGGGAGAACACCGGGGAGCTGTTTTTT.

The CDR3 protein is CASATVLGARTEAFF. The CDR3 DNA is TGTGCCAGCGCCACGGTTTTGGGGGCGCGAACTGAAGCTTTCTTT. This chain links TRBV11-3 with TRBJ1-1; tentatively, D is TRBD1 (6 bases). The germline CDR1 and CDR2 sequences are SGHNT and YENEEA. The V and J ends lost 8 bases and 5 bases respectively, with 21 bases between them. The CDR3 consists of 15 residues.

The rearrangement joins TRBV4-3 to TRBJ2-7; 7 nucleotides match TRBD2. The V gene's germline CDR1 is LGHNA and CDR2 YSLEER. The CDR3 has 14 residues. The V and J ends lost 4 bases and 2 bases, in that order; junction bases with no gene match: 5. DNA for the CDR3: TGCGCCAGCAGCCCCGGGGAGGGGCCCTACGAGCAGTACTTC. It yields the protein CASSPGEGPYEQYF.

This clone showed up just once. The chain has TRBV7-9 and TRBJ2-7; 9 nucleotides align to TRBD1. The trim removed 8 bases at V and 5 bases at J, leaving 4 bases unmatched. This CDR3 comprises 12 residues. Germline CDR1 reads SEHNR; CDR2 reads FQNEAQ (reference sequence). The CDR3 DNA is TGTGCCAGCCACAGACAGGGGGACGAGCAGTACTTC. It yields the protein CASHRQGDEQYF.

This sequence joins TRBV30 and TRBJ1-6; 7 positions match TRBD1. The CDR3 sequence is 15 residues long. Germline V CDR1 and CDR2: GTSNPN, SVGIG (reference sequence). Trimming at V came to 2 bases and at J to 10 bases, leaving 11 bases not matched to a gene. In DNA form, the CDR3 reads TGTGCCTGGAGTCCGAACAGGGGAACGGCGTCACCCCTCCACTTT. Translation: CAWSPNRGTASPLHF.

This clone was observed a handful of times. This rearrangement joins TRBV11-2 to TRBJ1-1; no clear D. The germline CDR1 and CDR2 sequences are SGHAT and FQNNGV. This CDR3 is built from 17 residues. V was trimmed by 2 bases and J by 3 bases, leaving 19 bases between them. CDR3 nucleotide sequence: TGTGCCAGCAGCTTACTTACTCCCGGGAGAGGTTACACTGAAGCTTTCTTT. Protein sequence: CASSLLTPGRGYTEAFF.

The gene calls are TRBV27 and TRBJ1-5; D may be TRBD1 (5 bases). The CDR3 has 13 residues. Trimming stripped 6 bases from V and 9 bases from J, with 15 bases between. Germline V gene data show CDR1 as MNHEY and CDR2 as SMNVEV (reference sequence). The CDR3 is CASSGGGAGPQHF. For the CDR3, the DNA is TGTGCCAGCAGCGGGGGGGGAGCGGGGCCCCAGCATTTT.